This passage covers 31 T cell receptor beta chains from one sample sequenced in a study of early T cells in non-severe SARS-CoV-2 infection. A single record per CDR3 protein comes from TCRdb applying MiXCR to the 5' RACE reads. The sample lists 17,000 or so distinct CDR3 sequences; under 7% were seen once. The source was whole blood, collected at baseline. These receptors all come from an adult who was a healthcare worker with PCR-confirmed SARS-CoV-2 infection or an uninfected control (not recorded which).

V usage is TRBV7-9 and J usage is TRBJ1-3; D gene uncertain. The V end lost 5 bases, the J end lost 0 bases, and 14 bases lay between the germline ends. Germline V gene lookup returns CDR1 SEHNR and CDR2 FQNEAQ (reference sequence). This CDR3 is built from 16 residues. CDR3 DNA sequence: TGTGCCAGCAGCCCGTTGGGGAGCGCCTCTGGAAACACCATATATTTT. Translating gives CASSPLGSASGNTIYF. The entire variable domain, with the rest obtained from reference TRBV7-9 and TRBJ1-3, is as follows: DTGVSQNPRHKITKRGQNVTFRCDPISEHNRLYWYRQTLGQGPEFLTYFQNEAQLEKSRLLSDRFSAERPKGSFSTLEIQRTEQGDSAMYLCASSPLGSASGNTIYFGEGSWLTVV.

This clonotype was seen more than once but under ten times. V usage is TRBV27 and J usage is TRBJ2-2; no clear D. CDR3 length: 15 amino acids. V lost 3 bases, J lost 6 bases, and 14 bases lay in between. The germline gives CDR1 MNHEY, CDR2 SMNVEV (reference sequence). The CDR3 coding sequence is TGTGCCAGCAGTTTTTCTGTTAACCTCCCCGGGGAGCTGTTTTTT. As protein: CASSFSVNLPGELFF.

This clonotype was recorded many times. The chain has TRBV11-2 and TRBJ2-3; weak D call: TRBD2 (5 bases). Germline CDR1 reads SGHAT; CDR2 reads FQNNGV. This CDR3 contains 16 residues. V was cut by 4 bases and J by 0 bases, with 14 bases left in between. The CDR3: CASSSPFAGSTDTQYF. The CDR3 nucleotides read TGTGCCAGCAGCTCCCCTTTTGCGGGTAGCACAGATACGCAGTATTTT. Filled out from reference TRBV11-2 and TRBJ2-3, the complete variable domain reads EAGVAQSPRYKIIEKRQSVAFWCNPISGHATLYWYQQILGQGPKLLIQFQNNGVVDDSQLPKDRFSAERLKGVDSTLKIQPAKLEDSAVYLCASSSPFAGSTDTQYFGPGTRLTVL.

This clonotype was detected many times. The genes are TRBV5-5 and TRBJ2-3; D unresolved. Trimming took 4 bases from V and 1 from J, leaving 13 bases between them. Germline loops: CDR1 SGHKS, CDR2 YYEKEE (reference sequence). This CDR3 is built from 15 residues. CDR3 in DNA: TGTGCCAGCAGCCGTTTAGAACCTGGCACAGATACGCAGTATTTT. Amino acid sequence: CASSRLEPGTDTQYF.

This clonotype was counted many times. V usage is TRBV7-9 and J usage is TRBJ1-1, with D hard to call. V was clipped by 1 base and J by 9 bases, with 12 bases between them. The CDR3 sequence is 13 residues long. The germline V gene encodes CDR1 SEHNR and CDR2 FQNEAQ (reference sequence). CDR3 DNA: TGTGCCAGCAGCTTAGAGGGTCGGCGAAAAGCTTTCTTT. Translating it yields CASSLEGRRKAFF.

This clonotype was seen a few times. The V and J genes are TRBV7-3 and TRBJ2-3; perhaps D is TRBD1 or TRBD2 (5 bases each). Trimming took 4 bases from V and 4 from J, leaving 12 bases between them. The CDR3 spans 14 residues. CDR1 and CDR2 (germline): SGHTA, FQGTGA. The DNA of the CDR3 is TGTGCCAGCAGCTCGGGACGGACCGCAGATACGCAGTATTTT. Residues: CASSSGRTADTQYF.

This clonotype was counted at least ten times. This chain's CDR3 is CASSLISGSNYGYTF. CDR3 DNA sequence: TGCGCCAGCAGCCTAATATCAGGTTCCAACTATGGCTACACCTTC. The chain recombines TRBV5-1 with TRBJ1-2; unclear D gene. Germline assignment: CDR1 SGHRS and CDR2 YFSETQ. The CDR3 runs to 15 residues. V lost 4 bases to trimming and J lost 2 bases, with 15 bases between them.

This clonotype was seen repeatedly, ten times or more. The chain joins TRBV10-3 to TRBJ1-3, with 9 nucleotides matching TRBD1. Unmatched junction bases numbered 4, after V lost 4 bases and J lost 0 bases. Germline lookup yields CDR1 ENHRY and CDR2 SYGVKD. The CDR3 sequence is 16 residues long. The CDR3 protein is CAISARGQGSGNTIYF. In DNA form, the CDR3 reads TGTGCCATCAGTGCTCGGGGACAGGGCTCTGGAAACACCATATATTTT.

The table lists this clonotype with many counts. CDR3 region: CASSLAGTGVDEQYF. The CDR3 nucleotides are TGCGCCAGCAGCTTGGCCGGGACAGGGGTGGACGAGCAGTACTTC. J is TRBJ2-7 and V is TRBV5-1, with 10 nucleotides matching TRBD1. V dropped 0 bases and J dropped 5; count of bases not matched to a gene: 5. The CDR3 contains 15 residues. Germline CDR1 is SGHRS and CDR2 is YFSETQ.

The table lists this clonotype with many counts. This sequence joins TRBV7-8 and TRBJ2-5; 7 bases are shared with TRBD2. The CDR3 is 15 amino acids. With V trimmed by 6 bases and J by 4 bases, 11 bases remained unmatched. Germline CDR1 reads SGHVS; CDR2 reads FQNEAQ. CDR3 nucleotide sequence: TGTGCCAGCAGTCCGAGCGGGGACCTCCGAGAGACCCAGTACTTC. Translated, it gives CASSPSGDLRETQYF.

This chain uses TRBV6-6 with TRBJ2-3; D gene ambiguous. The V and J ends lost 7 bases and 1 base respectively, with 15 bases between them. This CDR3 has 15 amino acids. Germline V gives CDR1 MNHNY, CDR2 SVGAGI (reference sequence). The CDR3 is CASTLRIGGTDTQYF. The DNA for the CDR3 is TGTGCCAGCACCTTACGGATTGGGGGCACAGATACGCAGTATTTT.

The DNA of the CDR3 is TGTGCCAGCATAAGCGGGGGGGCCGAAGGGGAGCTGTTTTTT. Its protein product is CASISGGAEGELFF. The chain is built from TRBV6-2 or TRBV6-3 and TRBJ2-2; 10 bases align to TRBD2. CDR3 size: 14 residues. The germline CDR1 and CDR2 sequences are MNHEY and SVGEGT. J was trimmed by 8 bases and V by 7 bases; bases with no gene match: 7.

This clonotype showed up many times. The rearrangement links TRBV18 to TRBJ2-1, with D possibly TRBD2 on 6 matching bases. From germline, CDR1 is KGHSH and CDR2 LQKENI. V was trimmed by 4 bases and J by 2 bases, leaving 9 bases between them. The CDR3 spans 14 residues. The CDR3 region has the DNA TGTGCCAGCTCACAGGGACTTCCCTACAATGAGCAGTTCTTC. It translates to CASSQGLPYNEQFF.

This sequence joins TRBV5-1 and TRBJ2-6; D may be TRBD1 (5 bases). The germline V and J ends were trimmed by 0 bases and 0 bases, with 13 bases remaining between them. Germline CDR1 and CDR2: SGHRS and YFSETQ. The CDR3 length is 18 residues. CDR3 loop: CASSLAGRATSGANVLTF. CDR3 DNA: TGCGCCAGCAGCTTGGCCGGCAGGGCAACCTCTGGGGCCAACGTCCTGACTTTC.

This clonotype was seen at least ten times. The chain uses TRBV5-4 and TRBJ2-5; D gene unclear. Germline CDR1 reads SGHNT; CDR2 reads YYREEE (reference sequence). The CDR3 consists of 14 residues. V was clipped by 2 bases and J by 1 base, with 9 bases between them. The CDR3 protein is CASSLSSSQETQYF. Here the CDR3 DNA reads TGTGCCAGCAGCTTAAGTTCCAGCCAAGAGACCCAGTACTTC.

This clonotype was detected many times. This chain joins TRBV7-2 and TRBJ2-3; D ambiguous. The germline V gene has CDR1 SGHTA and CDR2 FQGNSA. The CDR3 contains 14 residues. The V end lost 5 bases, the J end lost 2 bases, and 11 bases lay between the germline ends. CDR3: CASSPSAVTDTQYF. The CDR3 DNA follows: TGTGCCAGCAGCCCCAGCGCGGTCACAGATACGCAGTATTTT. The full variable domain, its missing parts supplied by reference TRBV7-2 and TRBJ2-3, is GAGVSQSPSNKVTEKGKDVELRCDPISGHTALYWYRQSLGQGLEFLIYFQGNSAPDKSGLPSDRFSAERTGGSVSTLTIQRTQQEDSAVYLCASSPSAVTDTQYFGPGTRLTVL.

This clonotype occurred once. The V gene is TRBV5-1, the J gene TRBJ1-1; unclear D gene. Trimming removed 2 bases at V and 1 base at J, with 6 bases between. Looked up from germline, CDR1 is SGHRS and CDR2 is YFSETQ. This CDR3 contains 13 residues. CDR3 sequence: CASSFGENTEAFF. The CDR3 nucleotides read TGCGCCAGCAGCTTTGGAGAGAACACTGAAGCTTTCTTT.

This clonotype is labeled as medium-sized. This chain connects TRBV11-2 to TRBJ1-2; no firm D call. This CDR3 comprises 16 residues. The V gene lost 4 bases and the J gene lost 6 bases, with 21 bases spanning the gap. The germline V gene has CDR1 SGHAT and CDR2 FQNNGV. CDR3 region: CASSSNIILNGDGYTF. CDR3 coding DNA: TGTGCCAGCAGCTCAAATATTATCTTGAATGGAGATGGCTACACCTTC. The full variable domain, with the rest looked up from reference TRBV11-2 and TRBJ1-2, is EAGVAQSPRYKIIEKRQSVAFWCNPISGHATLYWYQQILGQGPKLLIQFQNNGVVDDSQLPKDRFSAERLKGVDSTLKIQPAKLEDSAVYLCASSSNIILNGDGYTFGSGTRLTVV.

This clonotype has ten or more counts. The V and J genes are TRBV19 and TRBJ1-2; D perhaps matches TRBD1 (5 bases). Germline CDR1 LNHDA, CDR2 SQIVND (reference sequence). V was clipped by 6 bases and J by 8 bases, with 19 bases between them. This CDR3 contains 14 residues. This CDR3 is CASRTEITGLGYTF. In DNA, the CDR3 is TGTGCCAGTAGAACGGAGATTACAGGTTTGGGCTACACCTTC.

Notes on this clonotype: This may stem from a read error, because a much larger clone lies one nucleotide away. The chain has TRBV6-6 and TRBJ1-4; D not certain. CDR1 and CDR2 from the germline V gene are MNHNY and SVGAGI (reference sequence). The CDR3 consists of 16 residues. Trimming cost V 6 bases and J 0 bases, with 14 bases left between them. CDR3 DNA: TGTGCCAGCAGGGGTCTCTCGGGGACAACTAATGAAAAACTGTTTTTT. Amino acids: CASRGLSGTTNEKLFF.

This clonotype showed up many times. The rearrangement links TRBV9 to TRBJ2-2; 14 nucleotides agree with TRBD2. The germline V gene encodes CDR1 SGDLS and CDR2 YYNGEE. The CDR3 loop spans 17 amino acids. Germline trimming cut 3 bases from V and 5 bases from J; bases unmatched to any gene: 6. The DNA for the CDR3 is TGTGCCAGCAGCGAGGGGACTAGCGGGGGTGGGACCGGGGAGCTGTTTTTT. Its protein is CASSEGTSGGGTGELFF.

This clonotype was observed a handful of times. V gene TRBV7-2 combines with J gene TRBJ2-2; TRBD2 matches 10 bases. Per the germline V gene, CDR1 is SGHTA and CDR2 is FQGNSA. CDR3 length: 17 residues. With V trimmed by 6 bases and J by 5 bases, 12 bases remained unmatched. CDR3 DNA sequence: TGTGCCAGCAGTCCTCAAGCGGGGGGGCCCGTAACCGGGGAGCTGTTTTTT. Protein sequence: CASSPQAGGPVTGELFF.

This clonotype was detected a few times. The chain carries TRBV27 and TRBJ1-1, with D possibly matching TRBD1 (6 bases). V lost 3 bases and J lost 2, with 13 bases in between. This CDR3 has 15 residues. Germline V gives CDR1 MNHEY, CDR2 SMNVEV (reference sequence). The CDR3 spells CASSFGTLGNTEAFF. CDR3 sequence (DNA): TGTGCCAGCAGTTTCGGGACATTGGGAAACACTGAAGCTTTCTTT.

This clonotype was recorded many times. This rearrangement joins TRBV29-1 to TRBJ2-7, with 8 bases lining up with TRBD1. This CDR3 comprises 13 residues. J was trimmed by 5 bases and V by 7 bases; bases with no gene match: 10. Per germline, CDR1 SQVTM and CDR2 ANQGSEA. This CDR3 reads CSASGTGAHEQYF. DNA for the CDR3: TGCAGCGCATCCGGGACAGGAGCCCACGAGCAGTACTTC.

This clonotype is labeled as medium-sized (0.01 to 0.1%). The rearrangement links TRBV9 to TRBJ2-5; D may be TRBD1 (6 bases). The CDR3 loop spans 15 amino acids. Trimming shortened V by 5 bases and J by 2 bases, and 16 bases separated the two germline ends. The germline CDR1 and CDR2 sequences are SGDLS and YYNGEE. The DNA for the CDR3 is TGTGCCAGCAGTGCTCAGGGGTTGCGTCAAGAGACCCAGTACTTC. Translating gives CASSAQGLRQETQYF.

This clonotype was seen at least ten times. The rearrangement joins TRBV11-2 to TRBJ2-2; 7 bases map to TRBD2. The V gene end was trimmed by 2 bases and the J gene end by 4 bases; junction bases not matched to a gene: 7. Germline V CDR1 and CDR2: SGHAT, FQNNGV. CDR3 length: 16 amino acids. The CDR3 bases are TGTGCCAGCAGCTTAAATCAAGCGGGGATCACCGGGGAGCTGTTTTTT. Its translation: CASSLNQAGITGELFF.

This clonotype was seen repeatedly, ten times or more. The chain joins TRBV5-4 to TRBJ1-1; the D gene is possibly TRBD1 (6 bases). V shed 5 bases and J shed 7 bases, with 15 bases lying between them. Per germline, CDR1 SGHNT and CDR2 YYREEE (reference sequence). The CDR3 loop spans 13 amino acids. CDR3 DNA: TGTGCCAGCAGACCTAGGGGGTCGGGTGAAGCTTTCTTT. It codes for CASRPRGSGEAFF.

In this sample, this clonotype turned up many times. The J gene is TRBJ1-5, the V gene TRBV12-5; TRBD1 is a possible D gene (6 bases). The CDR3 runs 18 residues. The V gene lost 1 base and the J gene lost 0 bases, with 16 bases spanning the gap. Germline CDR1 LGHNT, CDR2 FRNRAP. CDR3 nucleotides: TGTGCTAGTGGTTTGGGGCGGGACAATTTGTATAGCAATCAGCCCCAGCATTTT. As protein: CASGLGRDNLYSNQPQHF.

In its sample, this clonotype was seen many times. The chain combines TRBV12-2 with TRBJ1-1; the table's D call, TRBD1, has no DNA check behind it. TRBV12-2 is annotated as a pseudogene. The CDR3 runs 15 residues. CDR3 sequence (DNA): TGTGCAAGTCGTCCGGGGGCCAACCAAGGGACTGAAGCTTTCTTT. Translation gives CASRPGANQGTEAFF.

In its sample, this clonotype ranks as medium-sized (0.01 to 0.1%). The V gene is TRBV7-2, the J gene TRBJ1-2; 10 bases are shared with TRBD1. V lost 4 bases and J lost 4; bases outside the gene matches: 3. The CDR3 contains 14 residues. The germline V gene encodes CDR1 SGHTA and CDR2 FQGNSA. CDR3 amino acids: CASSSDRGGYGYTF. Here the CDR3 DNA reads TGTGCCAGCAGCTCGGACAGGGGGGGCTATGGCTACACCTTC. Complete variable domain (other parts from reference TRBV7-2 and TRBJ1-2): GAGVSQSPSNKVTEKGKDVELRCDPISGHTALYWYRQSLGQGLEFLIYFQGNSAPDKSGLPSDRFSAERTGGSVSTLTIQRTQQEDSAVYLCASSSDRGGYGYTFGSGTRLTVV.

The V and J genes are TRBV7-2 and TRBJ1-2, with 7 bases fitting TRBD1. CDR3 length: 16 amino acids. Germline CDR1 reads SGHTA; CDR2 reads FQGNSA. The junction had 11 bases not matched to a gene; V was cut back by 0 bases and J by 7 bases. CDR3 sequence: CASSLAIFDRESGYTF. In nucleotides, the CDR3 is TGTGCCAGCAGCTTAGCTATTTTCGACAGGGAGAGTGGCTACACCTTC.